The 5 T cell receptor beta chains in this list originate from one sample, sequenced in a study of blood T cells in healthy people across ages. Then a second PCR, running roughly 7 to 11 cycles, was carried out with a sample-barcoded 5' primer and a J-beta primer mix. Via MiXCR, TCRdb re-called the 5' RACE reads, giving one row per CDR3 protein. The table includes about 720,000 distinct CDR3 sequences, 22% detected once. Sequencing input: blood. The receptors shown here come from a man aged 65-85 years in good health.

This clonotype has at least ten counts. The gene calls are TRBV6-5 and TRBJ1-2, with D perhaps matching TRBD1 (5 bases). CDR1 and CDR2 (germline): MNHEY, SVGAGI. Trimming left V 6 bases short and J 4 bases short, with 15 bases between. The CDR3 contains 14 residues. The CDR3 DNA sequence: TGTGCCAGCAGCTCAGCGGGGCCTCCCTATGGCTACACCTTC. It yields the protein CASSSAGPPYGYTF.

This clonotype was detected only a few times. The chain carries TRBV12-3 or TRBV12-4 and TRBJ2-5; 9 bases fit TRBD2. J was trimmed by 1 base and V by 3 bases; bases with no gene match: 9. The CDR3 loop spans 17 amino acids. This chain's CDR3 is CASSLLAGGRFQETQYF. The DNA of the CDR3 is TGTGCCAGCAGTTTGCTGGCGGGAGGGCGTTTCCAAGAGACCCAGTACTTC.

The sample holds one count of this clonotype. This chain uses TRBV10-3 with TRBJ2-5; D gene ambiguous. Germline V CDR1 and CDR2: ENHRY, SYGVKD. V dropped 4 bases and J dropped 2 bases, with 5 bases sitting between them. This CDR3 comprises 12 residues. CDR3 coding DNA: TGTGCCATCAGTGGGCTTCAAGAGACCCAGTACTTC. Translation: CAISGLQETQYF.

This clonotype was recorded a few times. The chain couples TRBV29-1 to TRBJ2-3; possibly TRBD2 for D (5 bases). The length of the CDR3 is 14 residues. Trimming left V 3 bases short and J 0 bases short, with 10 bases between. Germline values: CDR1 SQVTM, CDR2 ANQGSEA. The CDR3 DNA follows: TGCAGCGTTGACGGGAAATTTAGCACAGATACGCAGTATTTT. It yields the protein CSVDGKFSTDTQYF.

The genes are TRBV7-9 and TRBJ2-5; D ambiguous. Trimming shortened V by 2 bases and J by 2 bases, and 15 bases separated the two germline ends. The V gene's germline CDR1 is SEHNR and CDR2 FQNEAQ (reference sequence). This CDR3 region has 16 residues. CDR3 bases: TGTGCCAGCAGCTTAATAGTTCTTGAGGTTCAAGAGACCCAGTACTTC. Its protein product is CASSLIVLEVQETQYF.